These 12 T cell receptor beta chains originate from one sample sequenced in a study of CD8+ T cells in alopecia areata. As the sequencing template, cDNA was produced by extracting RNA and reverse transcribing it. Repertoires were generated with immunoSEQ multiplex PCR, while TCRdb's copy carries only in-frame clones and drops some. The sample consists of roughly 170,000 clones, 50% to 70% of them appearing once. Sequencing was performed on CD4+ T cells sorted from blood, taken at week 0. The receptors were gathered from a human donor with alopecia areata.

The chain employs TRBV11-2 and TRBJ2-5, with 8 bases identical to TRBD2. The germline gives CDR1 SGHAT, CDR2 FQNNGV. V dropped 1 base and J dropped 6; count of bases not matched to a gene: 7. The CDR3 is 15 residues long. The CDR3 here is CASSLAGGREKTQYF. CDR3 in DNA: TGTGCCAGCAGCTTAGCGGGGGGGCGGGAAAAGACCCAGTACTTC.

This clone was seen a few times. The chain joins TRBV4-1 to TRBJ2-7; 7 nucleotides match TRBD1. The CDR3 is made up of 14 amino acids. Looked up from germline, CDR1 is MGHRA and CDR2 is YSYEKL. After removal of 4 bases from V and 6 bases from J, the junction contained 9 bases not matched to a gene. In DNA, the CDR3 is TGCGCCAGCAGCCGGCCCGACAGGGATGGCGAGCAGTACTTC. This sequence encodes CASSRPDRDGEQYF.

The chain recombines TRBV30 with TRBJ1-2, with TRBD1 matching 7 bases. Germline trimming cut 4 bases from V and 4 bases from J; bases unmatched to any gene: 9. The CDR3 contains 14 residues. CDR1 is GTSNPN, CDR2 SVGIG, per germline (reference sequence). CDR3 residues: CAWTVRDSFYGYTF. The CDR3 DNA follows: TGTGCCTGGACCGTCCGGGACAGCTTCTATGGCTACACCTTC.

V gene TRBV19 combines with J gene TRBJ2-7; 7 bases map to TRBD1. Germline values: CDR1 LNHDA, CDR2 SQIVND (reference sequence). The CDR3 is 15 amino acids. The V gene end was trimmed by 4 bases and the J gene end by 4 bases; junction bases not matched to a gene: 10. This CDR3 reads CASSTRQGGSYEQYF. CDR3 sequence (DNA): TGTGCCAGTAGTACCCGACAGGGCGGCTCGTACGAGCAGTACTTC. Variable domain in full (rest from reference TRBV19 and TRBJ2-7): DGGITQSPKYLFRKEGQNVTLSCEQNLNHDAMYWYRQDPGQGLRLIYYSQIVNDFQKGDIAEGYSVSREKKESFPLTVTSAQKNPTAFYLCASSTRQGGSYEQYFGPGTRLTVT.

The chain uses TRBV29-1 and TRBJ1-4; D possibly corresponds to TRBD1 (5 bases). The germline V and J ends were trimmed by 7 bases and 5 bases, with 11 bases remaining between them. The CDR3 is 12 residues long. The germline CDR1 and CDR2 sequences are SQVTM and ANQGSEA. CDR3 residues: CSGKGRNEKLFF. Written as DNA, the CDR3 is TGCAGCGGGAAGGGGAGGAATGAAAAACTGTTTTTT.

The chain joins TRBV30 to TRBJ1-6; 10 positions match TRBD1. This CDR3 is 16 amino acids long. Trimming removed 4 bases from V and 9 bases from J; junction bases left unmatched: 12. From germline, CDR1 is GTSNPN and CDR2 SVGIG (reference sequence). CDR3 loop: CAWTNAYRDRGSPLHF. CDR3 in DNA: TGTGCCTGGACCAACGCTTACCGGGACAGGGGTTCACCCCTCCACTTT.

The V and J genes are TRBV27 and TRBJ1-5, with 10 bases that match TRBD1. Germline-derived CDR1 and CDR2 are MNHEY and SMNVEV (reference sequence). V shed 6 bases and J 1 base; nucleotides not matched to a gene: 6. The CDR3 totals 16 residues. In DNA, the CDR3 is TGTGCCAGCAGACCAACGGGACAGGGGAGCAATCAGCCCCAGCATTTT. This codes for CASRPTGQGSNQPQHF.

The rearrangement uses TRBV29-1 and TRBJ2-3, with 11 positions matching TRBD2. The CDR3 runs 12 residues. The V and J ends lost 4 bases and 14 bases, in that order; junction bases with no gene match: 8. CDR1 and CDR2 from the germline V gene are SQVTM and ANQGSEA. CDR3 bases: TGCAGCGTTGGTACTAGCGGGGGCCCCGCGTATTTT. This encodes CSVGTSGGPAYF.

The rearrangement joins TRBV20-1 to TRBJ2-5, with D hard to call. This CDR3 region has 11 residues. The V gene lost 0 bases and the J gene lost 10 bases, with 9 bases spanning the gap. Germline lookup yields CDR1 DFQATT and CDR2 SNEGSKA (reference sequence). The DNA for the CDR3 is TGCAGTGCTAGAGATCCAGCCTACCAGTACTTC. It translates to CSARDPAYQYF.

J is TRBJ2-3 and V is TRBV29-1; no definite D call. Per the germline V gene, CDR1 is SQVTM and CDR2 is ANQGSEA. This CDR3 is built from 14 residues. V was shortened by 6 bases and J by 0 bases, with 13 bases between the two germline ends. This CDR3 reads CSVLRQTSTDTQYF. Here the CDR3 DNA reads TGCAGCGTCCTCCGGCAGACTAGCACAGATACGCAGTATTTT.

The V gene is TRBV6-5, the J gene TRBJ1-2; D might be TRBD1 (5 bases). The CDR3 totals 13 residues. Germline CDR1 and CDR2: MNHEY and SVGAGI. V was trimmed by 6 bases and J by 8 bases, leaving 16 bases between them. CDR3 nucleotides: TGTGCCAGCAGGCCTGCAGGGTTCTGGGGCTACACCTTC. Its translation is CASRPAGFWGYTF.

The chain carries TRBV11-2 and TRBJ2-7; possibly TRBD2 for D (6 bases). CDR1 is SGHAT and CDR2 is FQNNGV in the germline V gene. V lost 5 bases and J 3 bases, leaving 14 bases between the germline ends. There are 14 residues in the CDR3. This CDR3 reads CASSQQTRIYEQYF. As DNA, the CDR3 is TGTGCCAGCAGCCAACAGACTAGAATCTACGAGCAGTACTTC.